Listed below are T cell receptor beta chains from one sample, sequenced in a study of blood T cell dynamics during melanoma immunotherapy. Profiled with immunoSEQ multiplex PCR; TCRdb holds only in-frame clones, not every one. Here the sample spans fewer than 20,000 clones, approximately 94% being singletons. The specimen was effector memory CD8+ T cells from blood, collected from a patient treated with checkpoint blockade. The receptor source for this set is a human donor with melanoma. The conserved cysteine and the conserved F or W are not part of the CDR3 here. The order of the fields is V gene, CDR3 length, CDR3 protein.

>TRBV5-1|14
ASSSPGLVKADTQY
>TRBV4-1|9
ASASPYEQY
>TRBV9|13
ASSVEGQEHNEQF
>TRBV13|10
ASSSPPYEQY
>TRBV7-2|15
ASSLLPHSRPIVEQY
>TRBV6-6|12
ASSYVGAQETQY
>TRBV28|13
ASSYRDRVNTEAF
>TRBV7-8|15
ASSLGSLRGYQETQY
>TRBV27|13
ASGPPSSSSYEQY
>TRBV2|14
ASSEGDGVLRAEAF
>TRBV27|12
ASKTREADRRQF
>TRBV19|13
ASSKYGAGPYEQY
>TRBV4-2|16
ASSQNDAASGMSYEQY
>TRBV7-6|17
ASSLRPDDRAYSNQPQH
>TRBV7-9|12
ASSLGQGGYEQY
>TRBV13|13
ASSLGYSGDYEQY
>TRBV12-2|15
ASRFLPASGGYNEQF
>TRBV14|11
ASSQDLNSPLH
>TRBV7-8|12
ASSPGIAGYEQY
>TRBV9|13
ASSEGDREGDEQY
>TRBV5-1|11
ASSLSPSYEQY
>TRBV18|14
ASSPPEGRLYNEQF
>TRBV15|14
VTSRGRLASYNEQF
>TRBV10-3|14
AISDPYRGRDEKLF
>TRBV13|9
ASSLLGEQY
>TRBV4-1|11
ASSQALHYEQY
>TRBV7-9|13
ASSPLAGGSETQY
>TRBV5-1|17
ASSLGLAGGLSSYNEQF
>TRBV5-1|14
ASSPAGPLTGYGYT
>TRBV5-5|10
ASSPTSPEQF
>TRBV19|17
ASSIWPFDRTLLPGTQY
>TRBV9|12
ASSVRGAPYEQY
>TRBV29-1|12
SVEAGANYNEQF
>TRBV10-3|12
ASEGGDRDTEAF
>TRBV19|12
ASSLDKYTGELF
>TRBV9|13
ASSVKSGLSYEQY
>TRBV6-4|13
ASTPLEKPYNEQF
>TRBV5-4|12
ASSLTGSNYGYT
>TRBV19|9
ASRSQGEQY
>TRBV5-5|15
ASSDPGTSGILDAQY
>TRBV27|16
ASSLRPATGYVDTEAF
>TRBV9|13
ASSVGGGKVETQY
>TRBV10-2|14
ASSYDSGRVLYEQY
>TRBV13|12
ASSSRDETYEQY
>TRBV6-5|11
ASRGQGPPEQY
>TRBV11-1|14
ASSPWVGTGNYEQY
>TRBV9|13
ASSVGAPNTGELF
>TRBV6-6|12
ASSYAGHTGELF
>TRBV7-9|10
ASSEGNYGYT
>TRBV15|15
ATSRDPGTGNTGELF